The 5 T cell receptor beta chains below were found in one sample sequenced in a study of blood T cells in healthy people across ages (dated by TCRdb to the mid-2010s). The method was 5' RACE. Sequencer: Illumina HiSeq 2500. A second roughly 6 to 11 cycle PCR used a sample-barcoded 5' primer and a J-beta primer mix. Clones were called with MiXCR by TCRdb after fastp trimmed the public reads at Q25, and only in-frame beta chains were retained. Under each unique CDR3 protein, matching rows form one entry showing the most common genes and DNA. The sample contains some 1.5 million distinct CDR3 sequences, 28% of them found a single time. The top ten constitute about 8% of the sample. The sequenced sample consisted of blood. These TCRs come from a woman younger than 45 in good health.

Only a few counts were recorded for this clonotype. The CDR3 loop reads CASPNTNYGYTF. The CDR3 region has the DNA TGTGCCAGCCCTAATACTAACTATGGCTACACCTTC. This chain connects TRBV27 to TRBJ1-2; D is unresolved. This CDR3 has 12 residues. Per germline, CDR1 MNHEY and CDR2 SMNVEV (reference sequence). V shed 8 bases and J shed 0 bases, with 7 bases lying between them.

The rearrangement links TRBV18 to TRBJ2-4; D unclear. The end of the DNA is better explained by TRBJ2-5, so the J call may be wrong. Per the germline V gene, CDR1 is KGHSH and CDR2 is LQKENI. The CDR3 has 15 amino acids. The CDR3 here is CASSPPGCKSETQYF. The CDR3 coding sequence is TGTGCCAGCTCACCACCGGGCTGTAAAAGCGAGACCCAGTACTTC.

The rearrangement links TRBV20-1 to TRBJ2-1; 12 bases fit TRBD2. There are 15 residues in the CDR3. CDR1 is DFQATT, CDR2 SNEGSKA, per germline (reference sequence). Trimming removed 0 bases from V and 8 bases from J; junction bases left unmatched: 5. The CDR3 sequence: CSAREMRTSGDEQFF. In nucleotides, the CDR3 is TGCAGTGCTAGAGAAATGCGGACTAGCGGGGATGAGCAGTTCTTC.

The chain combines TRBV5-1 with TRBJ1-4; D gene unclear. Germline CDR1 reads SGHRS; CDR2 reads YFSETQ. The CDR3 consists of 16 residues. The ends were cut back, 0 bases at V and 0 bases at J, with 9 bases in the middle. CDR3 amino acids: CASSLDRPATNEKLFF. The DNA for the CDR3 is TGCGCCAGCAGCTTGGACAGACCAGCAACTAATGAAAAACTGTTTTTT.

The chain employs TRBV29-1 and TRBJ1-1; no definite D call. With 5 bases removed from V and 3 bases from J, the gap between germline ends came to 16 bases. Per germline, CDR1 SQVTM and CDR2 ANQGSEA. This CDR3 spans 14 amino acids. In DNA form, the CDR3 reads TGCAGCGTTAGTGTGGTGATCTCGTACACTGAAGCTTTCTTT. Its protein product is CSVSVVISYTEAFF.